Each of the 21 T cell receptor beta chains below was sequenced from the same sample in a study of T cell responses to AZD1222 COVID-19 vaccine. TCRdb keeps only in-frame clones here, not all; method: immunoSEQ multiplex PCR. Found here are 100,000 to 120,000 clones, under 95% of them singletons; the top ten hold roughly 7.6%. The source was peripheral blood, collected on day 0 of AZD1222 vaccination. The receptors derive from an adult in good health.

V usage is TRBV12-5 and J usage is TRBJ2-1; D gene uncertain. V dropped 2 bases and J dropped 7 bases, with 12 bases sitting between them. Germline V gene lookup returns CDR1 LGHNT and CDR2 FRNRAP. There are 14 residues in the CDR3. CDR3 in DNA: TGTGCTAGTGGTTTGCCCTATCCCATTAATGAGCAGTTCTTC. This sequence encodes CASGLPYPINEQFF.

V and J are TRBV9 and TRBJ2-1; TRBD2 matches 12 bases. Germline loops: CDR1 SGDLS, CDR2 YYNGEE. V was pared by 4 bases and J by 0 bases, with 5 bases of the junction left unmatched. This CDR3 is 17 amino acids long. CDR3 nucleotide sequence: TGTGCCAGCAGCTCGACTAGCGGGGGAAGCTCCTACAATGAGCAGTTCTTC. This translates into CASSSTSGGSSYNEQFF.

The CDR3: CASSLPGGGQTQYF. In DNA, the CDR3 is TGTGCCAGCAGCTTGCCCGGGGGTGGGCAGACCCAGTACTTC. The chain joins TRBV5-4 to TRBJ2-5, with D perhaps TRBD2 (6 bases). CDR3 length equals 14 residues. Germline V lookup: CDR1 SGHNT, CDR2 YYREEE (reference sequence). V gave up 1 base and J gave up 6 bases, with 13 bases separating them.

The chain has TRBV4-1 and TRBJ1-1; D ambiguous. The V gene's germline CDR1 is MGHRA and CDR2 YSYEKL. V gave up 1 base and J gave up 0 bases, with 12 bases separating them. The CDR3 totals 16 residues. This CDR3 is CASSQVGIVLNTEAFF. CDR3 bases: TGCGCCAGCAGCCAAGTGGGGATTGTCTTGAACACTGAAGCTTTCTTT.

CDR3 sequence: CASSLGLTEAFF. The DNA for the CDR3 is TGTGCCAGCAGTTTGGGCCTGACTGAAGCTTTCTTT. The rearrangement uses TRBV6-2 or TRBV6-3 and TRBJ1-1; D gene unclear. The V gene lost 4 bases and the J gene lost 5 bases, with 8 bases spanning the gap. Germline CDR1 MNHEY, CDR2 SVGEGT. The CDR3 extends over 12 amino acids.

The chain employs TRBV3-1 (or the pseudogene TRBV3-2) and TRBJ1-6; D gene unclear. From germline, CDR1 is LGHDT and CDR2 YNNKEL (reference sequence). Trimming cost V 0 bases and J 7 bases, with 13 bases left between them. The CDR3 is 16 amino acids. The CDR3 DNA sequence: TGTGCCAGCAGCCAAGATACCTGGAAGAGGAATTCACCCCTCCACTTT. It codes for CASSQDTWKRNSPLHF.

The V gene is TRBV5-1, the J gene TRBJ1-1, with a possible D match to TRBD1 (6 bases). Trimming left V 0 bases short and J 5 bases short, with 14 bases between. Germline CDR1 and CDR2: SGHRS and YFSETQ. The CDR3 is made up of 15 amino acids. The CDR3: CASSLVGRGYTEAFF. For the CDR3, the DNA is TGCGCCAGCAGCTTGGTCGGCAGGGGTTATACTGAAGCTTTCTTT.

V gene TRBV5-4 combines with J gene TRBJ1-2, with 7 nucleotides matching TRBD1. CDR1 is SGHNT and CDR2 is YYREEE in the germline V gene (reference sequence). This CDR3 comprises 14 residues. V lost 1 base to trimming and J lost 6 bases; unmatched junction nucleotides: 6. In DNA form, the CDR3 reads TGTGCCAGCAGCTTGACGTCAGGGGGGAATGGCTACACCTTC. This translates into CASSLTSGGNGYTF.

This chain joins TRBV19 and TRBJ1-1; 8 bases match TRBD1. With V trimmed by 9 bases and J by 2 bases, 5 bases remained unmatched. The CDR3 has 13 amino acids. Germline V lookup: CDR1 LNHDA, CDR2 SQIVND (reference sequence). CDR3: CASKTGANTEAFF. DNA of the CDR3: TGTGCCAGCAAGACAGGGGCCAACACTGAAGCTTTCTTT.

The chain has TRBV12-3 or TRBV12-4 and TRBJ1-6; D unresolved. The V gene lost 1 base and the J gene lost 4 bases, with 2 bases spanning the gap. This CDR3 contains 13 residues. CDR3 region: CASSLGYNSPLHF. The CDR3 DNA sequence: TGTGCCAGCAGTTTAGGGTATAATTCACCCCTCCACTTT.

The chain recombines TRBV30 with TRBJ1-3; 7 nucleotides line up with TRBD1. The germline V gene has CDR1 GTSNPN and CDR2 SVGIG (reference sequence). The J segment lost 4 bases and the V segment lost 0 bases, leaving 9 bases of the junction unmatched. The CDR3 is 16 residues long. The CDR3 DNA sequence: TGTGCCTGGAGTGTACGAGGTAGGGGGCGAGGAAACACCATATATTTT. Protein: CAWSVRGRGRGNTIYF.

This clone appeared a few times. CDR3 residues: CAWGGRDGGPYNEQFF. The CDR3 region has the DNA TGTGCCTGGGGGGGACGGGACGGAGGACCCTACAATGAGCAGTTCTTC. The chain joins TRBV30 to TRBJ2-1; D tentatively fits TRBD1 or TRBD2 (5 bases each). Between the trimmed V and J ends, which lost 5 bases and 2 bases, there was a span of 19 bases. This CDR3 spans 16 amino acids. The V gene's germline CDR1 is GTSNPN and CDR2 SVGIG (reference sequence).

This chain links TRBV27 with TRBJ1-4; possible D gene TRBD1, 5 bases. Germline CDR1 MNHEY, CDR2 SMNVEV (reference sequence). The CDR3 is made up of 13 amino acids. The V gene lost 3 bases and the J gene lost 8 bases, with 10 bases spanning the gap. CDR3: CASSFGGREKLFF. The CDR3 DNA follows: TGTGCCAGCAGTTTCGGGGGAAGGGAAAAACTGTTTTTT.

CDR3 nucleotides: TGTGCCAGCAGCATCCCCAGTTTTAAGAATGAAAAACTGTTTTTT. Translated: CASSIPSFKNEKLFF. V gene TRBV7-9 combines with J gene TRBJ1-4, with unresolved D. The CDR3 consists of 15 residues. The V end was cut by 5 bases, the J end by 5 bases, with 15 bases between. CDR1 and CDR2 from the germline V gene are SEHNR and FQNEAQ (reference sequence).

This clone showed up just once. The rearrangement uses TRBV28 and TRBJ1-2, with 9 bases fitting TRBD1. The V gene's germline CDR1 is MDHEN and CDR2 SYDVKM. The trim removed 6 bases at V and 8 bases at J, leaving 4 bases unmatched. The CDR3 is 12 amino acids. As DNA, the CDR3 is TGTGCCAGCAGGGGGACAGGGTTAGGCTACACCTTC. Its translation: CASRGTGLGYTF.

V gene TRBV11-2 combines with J gene TRBJ2-7; D possibly corresponds to TRBD1 (5 bases). The CDR3 loop spans 16 amino acids. Trimming shortened V by 1 base and J by 3 bases, and 16 bases separated the two germline ends. Germline V gene lookup returns CDR1 SGHAT and CDR2 FQNNGV. The CDR3 spells CASSLALSGRGYEQYF. CDR3 in DNA: TGTGCCAGCAGCTTAGCGCTGTCAGGTAGGGGCTACGAGCAGTACTTC.

The chain is built from TRBV13 and TRBJ2-2; no firm D call. Trimming pared 0 bases from V and 7 bases from J, leaving 9 bases between. Germline CDR1 PRHDT, CDR2 FYEKMQ (reference sequence). The CDR3 extends over 14 amino acids. In DNA, the CDR3 is TGTGCCAGCAGCTTAGGACTCGGTGTCGGGGAGCTGTTTTTT. It encodes CASSLGLGVGELFF.

The chain is built from TRBV5-8 and TRBJ1-4; 7 bases line up with TRBD1. The V segment lost 2 bases and the J segment 4 bases; nucleotides outside the gene matches: 5. This CDR3 is 15 amino acids long. Germline-derived CDR1 and CDR2 are SGHTS and YDEGEE. The DNA of the CDR3 is TGTGCCAGCAGCTTAACAGGGGTATTTAATGAAAAACTGTTTTTT. It is translated as CASSLTGVFNEKLFF.

The rearrangement uses TRBV28 and TRBJ1-4; D is possibly TRBD1 (6 bases). Trimming left V 4 bases short and J 8 bases short, with 17 bases between. This CDR3 spans 15 amino acids. Per germline, CDR1 MDHEN and CDR2 SYDVKM. The CDR3 region is CASSSSRQVREKLFF. In DNA, the CDR3 is TGTGCCAGCAGTTCCTCCAGACAGGTTCGCGAAAAACTGTTTTTT.

The gene calls are TRBV11-2 and TRBJ2-7; 10 bases fit TRBD1. This CDR3 contains 15 residues. Germline assignment: CDR1 SGHAT and CDR2 FQNNGV. V shed 3 bases, J shed 3 bases, and the junction held 5 bases outside the gene matches. The chain's CDR3 is CASSFPGQGFYEQYF. The CDR3 DNA is TGTGCCAGCAGCTTTCCGGGACAGGGGTTCTACGAGCAGTACTTC.

The chain carries TRBV3-1 (or the pseudogene TRBV3-2) and TRBJ2-1; no clear D. The CDR3 loop spans 13 amino acids. The V end lost 4 bases, the J end lost 7 bases, and 11 bases lay between the germline ends. The germline V gene encodes CDR1 LGHDT and CDR2 YNNKEL (reference sequence). CDR3 DNA sequence: TGTGCCAGCAGCCTTTTAGGGATTAATGAGCAGTTCTTC. Protein sequence: CASSLLGINEQFF.